This record concerns one T cell receptor beta chain sequence. What it binds is unknown. Genomic DNA from each subset was divided evenly over several immunoSEQ plates. Measured with immunoSEQ multiplex PCR; TCRdb has only the in-frame clones, and not every one. This table holds 1.6 million or so clones, approximately 96% found once. V was cut by 5 bases and J by 2 bases, with 12 bases left in between. Germline CDR1 is MNHEY and CDR2 is SMNVEV (reference sequence). The CDR3 sequence is 15 residues long. Participating donors were healthy, HIV-negative adults free of recent acute infections or vaccinations. Splitting the CD4+ cells yielded a CD45RA+ naive subset and a CD45RA-negative memory subset. This specimen belongs to a study of shared clonotypes between healthy human individuals. General study findings and limits: Larger richness was generally estimated for naive than memory subsets.

The sample consisted of naive CD4+ T cells sorted from blood. Subset meaning: CD45RA+ positively selected. This sequence joins TRBV27 and TRBJ1-4; the D gene is possibly TRBD1 (6 bases). This clonotype originated in a young man in good health. The DNA for the CDR3 is TGTGCCAGCAGTAACCAGGGGAGGACTAATGAAAAACTGTTTTTT. Translating gives CASSNQGRTNEKLFF.